The 27 T cell receptor beta chains below come from one sample, sequenced in a study of T cell changes during pregnancy in multiple sclerosis. TCRdb's table, derived via immunoSEQ multiplex PCR, lists solely in-frame clones and lacks some. Among about 44,000 clones listed, about 88% were seen once. The starting material was CD4+ T cells from peripheral blood mononuclear cells, obtained after pregnancy. The receptors shown here come from a female donor with multiple sclerosis, enrolled in a pregnancy study.

The V call is TRBV21-1, the J call TRBJ2-3; TRBD2 is taken as the D call from the table, unchecked against the DNA. TRBV21-1 is given as a pseudogene. The CDR3 has 8 amino acids. The CDR3 protein is CAGGRQYF. DNA of the CDR3: TGTGCCGGGGGGAGGCAGTATTTT.

Here the CDR3 reads CASTTGGWNSPLHF. The DNA of the CDR3 is TGTGCCAGCACAACAGGGGGCTGGAATTCACCCCTCCACTTT. The chain joins TRBV2 to TRBJ1-6; 9 bases agree with TRBD1. J lost 7 bases, V lost 7 bases, and 5 bases had no gene match. CDR1 and CDR2 (germline): SNHLY, FYNNEI. The CDR3 is 14 residues long.

The CDR3 loop reads CASSFRTAGYGYTF. The CDR3 DNA follows: TGTGCCAGCAGTTTTCGGACAGCCGGCTATGGCTACACCTTC. The chain joins TRBV28 to TRBJ1-2, with a possible D match to TRBD1 (6 bases). The CDR3 has 14 residues. The germline V gene encodes CDR1 MDHEN and CDR2 SYDVKM. V lost 3 bases and J lost 4, with 12 bases in between.

The chain couples TRBV7-2 to TRBJ2-3; 7 bases match TRBD1. J lost 1 base, V lost 5 bases, and 6 bases had no gene match. CDR1 is SGHTA, CDR2 FQGNSA, per germline. The CDR3 spans 15 residues. For the CDR3, the DNA is TGTGCCAGCAGCACCACAGGGGTCGGCACAGATACGCAGTATTTT. Amino acid sequence: CASSTTGVGTDTQYF.

V gene TRBV2 combines with J gene TRBJ2-3; 11 nucleotides agree with TRBD2. The CDR3 is 14 residues long. Looked up from germline, CDR1 is SNHLY and CDR2 is FYNNEI. The J segment lost 5 bases and the V segment lost 2 bases, leaving 0 bases of the junction unmatched. The CDR3 here is CASSELAGGDTQYF. The CDR3 coding sequence is TGTGCCAGCAGTGAACTAGCGGGAGGAGATACGCAGTATTTT.

This chain links TRBV11-2 with TRBJ1-2, with D uncertain. The CDR3 has 13 amino acids. The germline gives CDR1 SGHAT, CDR2 FQNNGV. V was clipped by 4 bases and J by 2 bases, with 8 bases between them. CDR3 nucleotide sequence: TGTGCCAGCAGCTACGACATGAACTATGGCTACACCTTC. Its protein product is CASSYDMNYGYTF.

This clone was detected once. The V gene is TRBV28, the J gene TRBJ1-4; TRBD1 might be the D (6 bases). Germline V gene lookup returns CDR1 MDHEN and CDR2 SYDVKM. CDR3 size: 14 residues. V dropped 4 bases and J dropped 10 bases, with 16 bases sitting between them. CDR3 nucleotide sequence: TGTGCCAGCAGTTCCATTCAGGGGTGGGGAAAACTGTTTTTT. It encodes CASSSIQGWGKLFF.

The chain couples TRBV18 to TRBJ2-7, with 8 bases aligning to TRBD2. The CDR3 contains 15 residues. Germline values: CDR1 KGHSH, CDR2 LQKENI. The J segment lost 4 bases and the V segment lost 0 bases, leaving 5 bases of the junction unmatched. The CDR3 is CASSPPPGTRYEQYF. Here the CDR3 DNA reads TGTGCCAGCTCACCACCCCCGGGGACTAGATACGAGCAGTACTTC.

This sequence joins TRBV2 and TRBJ2-2, with D perhaps TRBD2 (5 bases). The CDR3 is 15 amino acids. Germline CDR1 and CDR2: SNHLY and FYNNEI. V gave up 3 bases and J gave up 1 base, with 9 bases separating them. The CDR3 nucleotides read TGTGCCAGCAGTGACGGACTCAGGAACACCGGGGAGCTGTTTTTT. This codes for CASSDGLRNTGELFF.

The chain couples TRBV28 to TRBJ1-2; 10 bases align to TRBD1. This CDR3 spans 15 amino acids. From germline, CDR1 is MDHEN and CDR2 SYDVKM. J was trimmed by 8 bases and V by 6 bases; bases with no gene match: 12. Here the CDR3 DNA reads TGTGCCAGCAGCCCCCCGGGACAGGGGAAGACGGGCTACACCTTC. This translates into CASSPPGQGKTGYTF.

This chain uses TRBV7-2 with TRBJ1-2; D gene ambiguous. V shed 1 base and J shed 5 bases, with 5 bases lying between them. The CDR3 is 12 residues long. Germline V CDR1 and CDR2: SGHTA, FQGNSA. The CDR3 is CASSLGRYGYTF. DNA for the CDR3: TGTGCCAGCAGCTTAGGGAGGTATGGCTACACCTTC.

The CDR3 loop is CASSDRDRGSYEQYF. The DNA for the CDR3 is TGCGCCAGCAGCGACCGGGACAGGGGTTCCTACGAGCAGTACTTC. The gene calls are TRBV5-1 and TRBJ2-7; 10 nucleotides match TRBD1. This CDR3 contains 15 residues. V lost 4 bases, J lost 1 base, and 5 bases stayed unmatched. Germline loops: CDR1 SGHRS, CDR2 YFSETQ.

The chain carries TRBV2 and TRBJ2-2; D gene uncertain. Per germline, CDR1 SNHLY and CDR2 FYNNEI. The CDR3 extends over 12 amino acids. V gave up 2 bases and J gave up 6 bases, with 4 bases separating them. CDR3 residues: CASSELSGELFF. CDR3 coding DNA: TGTGCCAGCAGTGAACTGTCCGGGGAGCTGTTTTTT.

The CDR3 here is CASSIAGQGNQPQHF. CDR3 nucleotides: TGTGCCAGTAGTATTGCAGGACAGGGCAATCAGCCCCAGCATTTT. The chain has TRBV19 and TRBJ1-5, with 7 bases aligning to TRBD1. V lost 3 bases and J lost 2; bases outside the gene matches: 4. The CDR3 spans 15 residues. Germline lookup yields CDR1 LNHDA and CDR2 SQIVND (reference sequence).

The chain couples TRBV14 to TRBJ1-4; unclear D gene. Germline loops: CDR1 SGHDN, CDR2 FVKESK. V lost 1 base and J 8 bases, leaving 8 bases between the germline ends. This CDR3 contains 13 residues. The CDR3 bases are TGTGCCAGCAGCCAAGTAGCGGGAGAAAAACTGTTTTTT. It is translated as CASSQVAGEKLFF.

The chain uses TRBV29-1 and TRBJ2-1; TRBD2 aligns across 7 bases. Germline trimming cut 3 bases from V and 9 bases from J; bases unmatched to any gene: 11. The CDR3 extends over 14 amino acids. The germline gives CDR1 SQVTM, CDR2 ANQGSEA. The CDR3, as DNA: TGCAGCGTTGATGGCGGGAGAGGATCGGGTGAGCAGTTCTTC. Protein: CSVDGGRGSGEQFF.

The V and J genes are TRBV19 and TRBJ2-5, with 10 bases that match TRBD2. The CDR3 consists of 15 residues. In germline, CDR1 is LNHDA, CDR2 SQIVND (reference sequence). V shed 4 bases and J 5 bases; nucleotides not matched to a gene: 7. The CDR3: CASSTIAGGTETQYF. As DNA, the CDR3 is TGTGCCAGTAGTACGATAGCGGGAGGCACCGAGACCCAGTACTTC.

The J gene is TRBJ2-2, the V gene TRBV18, with 14 bases identical to TRBD2. V trimming: 3 bases; J trimming: 0 bases; junction bases outside the gene matches: 0. CDR3 length: 17 amino acids. Germline V gene sequence: CDR1 KGHSH, CDR2 LQKENI. This chain's CDR3 is CASSPTSGRANTGELFF. The DNA of the CDR3 is TGTGCCAGCTCACCGACTAGCGGGAGGGCGAACACCGGGGAGCTGTTTTTT.

The chain combines TRBV11-1 with TRBJ2-1; 7 bases map to TRBD2. With 7 bases clipped from V and 5 bases from J, the junction kept 8 bases outside the gene matches. This CDR3 has 14 amino acids. Germline loops: CDR1 SGHAT, CDR2 FQDESV (reference sequence). CDR3 sequence reads: CASKFSGTNNEQFF. DNA for the CDR3: TGTGCCAGCAAGTTCAGCGGGACGAACAATGAGCAGTTCTTC.

This chain connects TRBV29-1 to TRBJ2-3; TRBD2 matches 10 bases. The CDR3 extends over 13 amino acids. The germline gives CDR1 SQVTM, CDR2 ANQGSEA. V lost 4 bases to trimming and J lost 4 bases; unmatched junction nucleotides: 2. CDR3 nucleotides: TGCAGCGTTGGGACTAGCGGTGCAGATACGCAGTATTTT. Residues: CSVGTSGADTQYF.

This chain joins TRBV6-6 and TRBJ2-2; a possible D gene is TRBD2 (5 bases). Trimming left V 4 bases short and J 6 bases short, with 12 bases between. This CDR3 contains 14 residues. Germline V CDR1 and CDR2: MNHNY, SVGAGI (reference sequence). In DNA, the CDR3 is TGTGCCAGCAGTTCACTAGGATCTGCCGGGGAGCTGTTTTTT. As protein: CASSSLGSAGELFF.

Remarks on this clone: A much larger clonotype is one base distant, so this may be a read error. V and J are TRBV4-1 and TRBJ2-7; 7 bases align to TRBD2. There are 16 residues in the CDR3. The V gene's germline CDR1 is MGHRA and CDR2 YSYEKL. The CDR3 bases are TGCGTCAGCAGCCCACTAGCGCAGACGTACTCCTACGAGCAGTACTTC. Protein: CVSSPLAQTYSYEQYF.

The chain employs TRBV6-5 and TRBJ2-5, with a tentative D call TRBD1 (6 bases). The ends were cut back, 6 bases at V and 5 bases at J, with 13 bases in the middle. Germline V gene data show CDR1 as MNHEY and CDR2 as SVGAGI. The CDR3 sequence is 13 residues long. The CDR3, as DNA: TGTGCCAGCAGCAGGGGTAACTTTGAGACCCAGTACTTC. Translation: CASSRGNFETQYF.

V is TRBV10-3 and J is TRBJ2-2; TRBD1 agrees at 7 bases. The germline CDR1 and CDR2 sequences are ENHRY and SYGVKD. This CDR3 is 15 amino acids long. The V segment lost 4 bases and the J segment 6 bases; nucleotides outside the gene matches: 8. The DNA for the CDR3 is TGTGCCATCAGTGTACGCAGGGGGATGTCCGGGGAGCTGTTTTTT. Translating gives CAISVRRGMSGELFF.

This clone was observed a single time. This chain connects TRBV29-1 to TRBJ2-7, with TRBD2 matching over 16 bases. Germline assignment: CDR1 SQVTM and CDR2 ANQGSEA. V trimming: 6 bases; J trimming: 6 bases; junction bases outside the gene matches: 8. The CDR3 is 15 residues long. The CDR3 region has the DNA TGCAGCGTGCAACCGGGACTAGCGGGAGGGGGCGAGCAGTACTTC. Translating it yields CSVQPGLAGGGEQYF.

This sequence joins TRBV5-1 and TRBJ1-4; D not certain. The length of the CDR3 is 13 residues. Trimming removed 0 bases from V and 11 bases from J, with 11 bases in between. Germline CDR1 is SGHRS and CDR2 is YFSETQ. The CDR3 nucleotides are TGCGCCAGCAGCTTGGATCAGTTTAGCAAACTGTTTTTT. Translating gives CASSLDQFSKLFF.

The CDR3 here is CASSISGGRIETQYF. DNA for the CDR3: TGTGCCAGTAGTATTTCCGGGGGGCGAATAGAGACCCAGTACTTC. The V gene is TRBV19, the J gene TRBJ2-5; TRBD2 might be the D (7 bases). Germline V lookup: CDR1 LNHDA, CDR2 SQIVND (reference sequence). This CDR3 spans 15 amino acids. V was cut by 3 bases and J by 4 bases, with 15 bases left in between.